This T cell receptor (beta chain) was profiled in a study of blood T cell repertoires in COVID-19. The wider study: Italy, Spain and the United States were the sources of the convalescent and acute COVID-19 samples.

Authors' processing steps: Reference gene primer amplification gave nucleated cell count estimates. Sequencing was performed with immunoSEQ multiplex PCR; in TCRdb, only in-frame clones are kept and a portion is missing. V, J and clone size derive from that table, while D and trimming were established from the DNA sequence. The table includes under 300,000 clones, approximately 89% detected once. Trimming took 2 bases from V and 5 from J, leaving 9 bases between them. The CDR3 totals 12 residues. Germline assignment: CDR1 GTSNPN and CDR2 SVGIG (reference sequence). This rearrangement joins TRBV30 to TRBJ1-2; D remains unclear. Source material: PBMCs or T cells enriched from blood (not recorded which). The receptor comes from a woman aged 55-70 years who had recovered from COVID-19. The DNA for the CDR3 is TGTGCCTGGAGTTTCCGGCGGTATGGCTACACCTTC. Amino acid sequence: CAWSFRRYGYTF.